The source of this T cell receptor beta chain is a study of T cell responses to AZD1222 COVID-19 vaccine. Overall study findings and caveats: Seropositive at baseline were only a handful of AZD1222 recipients. Reportedly, nearly half the spike-specific TCRs target unmutated variant regions. Sampling that yielded the repertoires occurred only after the peak T cell response.

As for this clone: Its antigen is not known.

Profiling relied on immunoSEQ multiplex PCR, and the TCRdb table lists in-frame clones only, not all of them. The sample yields about 120,000 clones, about 91% seen once. V was trimmed by 1 base and J by 4 bases, leaving 11 bases between them. CDR1 and CDR2 (germline): SGHKS, YYEKEE (reference sequence). This CDR3 has 14 amino acids. This clonotype was sampled from an adult who received the AZD1222 COVID-19 vaccine. This chain connects TRBV5-5 to TRBJ2-5, with unresolved D. The starting material was peripheral blood, obtained 28 days after the second AZD1222 dose. The chain's CDR3 is CASSLLTWGETQYF. CDR3 bases: TGTGCCAGCAGCTTGCTAACTTGGGGAGAGACCCAGTACTTC.